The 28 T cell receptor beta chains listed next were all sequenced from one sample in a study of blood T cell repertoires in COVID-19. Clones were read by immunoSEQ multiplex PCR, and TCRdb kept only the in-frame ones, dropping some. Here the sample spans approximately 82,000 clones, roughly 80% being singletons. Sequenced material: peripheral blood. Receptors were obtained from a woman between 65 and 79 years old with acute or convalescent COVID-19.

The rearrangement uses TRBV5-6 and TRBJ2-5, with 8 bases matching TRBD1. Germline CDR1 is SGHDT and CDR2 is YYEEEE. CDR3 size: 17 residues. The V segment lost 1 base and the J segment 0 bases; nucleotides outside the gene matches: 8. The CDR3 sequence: CASSLFRAGQDQETQYF. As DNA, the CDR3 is TGTGCCAGCAGCTTGTTTAGGGCGGGACAGGACCAAGAGACCCAGTACTTC. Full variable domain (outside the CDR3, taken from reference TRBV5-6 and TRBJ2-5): DAGVTQSPTHLIKTRGQQVTLRCSPKSGHDTVSWYQQALGQGPQFIFQYYEEEERQRGNFPDRFSGHQFPNYSSELNVNALLLGDSALYLCASSLFRAGQDQETQYFGPGTRLLVL.

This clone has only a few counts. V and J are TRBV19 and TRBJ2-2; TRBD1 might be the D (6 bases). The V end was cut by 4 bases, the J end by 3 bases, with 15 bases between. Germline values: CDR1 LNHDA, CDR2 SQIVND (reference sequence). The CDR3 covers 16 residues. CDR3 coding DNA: TGTGCCAGTAGTAGAATGGACAGAGGGGACACCGGGGAGCTGTTTTTT. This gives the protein CASSRMDRGDTGELFF.

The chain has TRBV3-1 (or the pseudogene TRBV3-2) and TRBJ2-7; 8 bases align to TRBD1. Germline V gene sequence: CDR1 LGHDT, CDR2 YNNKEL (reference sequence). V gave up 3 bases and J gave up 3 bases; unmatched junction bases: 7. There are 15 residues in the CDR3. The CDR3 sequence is CASSQEIQGVYEQYF. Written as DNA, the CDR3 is TGTGCCAGCAGCCAGGAAATACAGGGGGTCTACGAGCAGTACTTC.

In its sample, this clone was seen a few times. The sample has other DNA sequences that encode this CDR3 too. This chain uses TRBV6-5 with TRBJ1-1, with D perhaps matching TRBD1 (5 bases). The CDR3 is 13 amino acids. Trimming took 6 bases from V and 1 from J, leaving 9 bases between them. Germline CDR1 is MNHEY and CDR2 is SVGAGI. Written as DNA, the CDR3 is TGTGCCAGCAGGGCTACAGGGAACACTGAAGCTTTCTTT. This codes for CASRATGNTEAFF.

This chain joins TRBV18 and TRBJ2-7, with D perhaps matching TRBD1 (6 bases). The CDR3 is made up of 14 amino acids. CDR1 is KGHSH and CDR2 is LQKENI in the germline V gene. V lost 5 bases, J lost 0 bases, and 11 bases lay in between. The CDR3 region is CASSTGTLSYEQYF. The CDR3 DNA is TGTGCCAGCTCAACCGGGACACTCTCCTACGAGCAGTACTTC.

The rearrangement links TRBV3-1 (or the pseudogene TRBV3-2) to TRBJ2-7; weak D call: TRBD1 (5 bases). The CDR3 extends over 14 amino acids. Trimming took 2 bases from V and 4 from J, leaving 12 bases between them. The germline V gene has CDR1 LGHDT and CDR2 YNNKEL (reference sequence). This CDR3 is CASSQNRQTYEQYF. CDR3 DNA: TGTGCCAGCAGCCAAAATAGACAGACGTACGAGCAGTACTTC.

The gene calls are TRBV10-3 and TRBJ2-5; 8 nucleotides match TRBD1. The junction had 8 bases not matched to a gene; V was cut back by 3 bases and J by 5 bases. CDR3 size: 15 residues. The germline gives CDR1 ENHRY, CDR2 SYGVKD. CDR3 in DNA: TGTGCCATCAGTGAAGGCACAGGGGGGCGGGAGACCCAGTACTTC. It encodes CAISEGTGGRETQYF.

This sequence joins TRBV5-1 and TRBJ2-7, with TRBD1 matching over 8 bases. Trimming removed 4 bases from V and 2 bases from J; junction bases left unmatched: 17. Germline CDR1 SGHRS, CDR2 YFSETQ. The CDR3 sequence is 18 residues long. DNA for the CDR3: TGCGCCAGCAGCCCCACCCGACAGGGGTCGACCTTAACCTACGAGCAGTACTTC. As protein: CASSPTRQGSTLTYEQYF.

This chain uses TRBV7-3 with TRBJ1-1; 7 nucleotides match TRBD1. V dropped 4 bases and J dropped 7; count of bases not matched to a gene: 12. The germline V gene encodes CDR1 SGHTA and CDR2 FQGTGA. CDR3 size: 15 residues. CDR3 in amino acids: CASSSQHRGSGEAFF. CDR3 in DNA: TGTGCCAGCAGCTCGCAACACAGGGGTTCGGGTGAAGCTTTCTTT.

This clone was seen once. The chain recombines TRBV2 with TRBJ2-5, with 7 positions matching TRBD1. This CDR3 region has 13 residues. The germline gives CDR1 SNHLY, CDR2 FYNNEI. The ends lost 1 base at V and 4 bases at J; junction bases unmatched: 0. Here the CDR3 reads CASSEDRGETQYF. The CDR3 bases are TGTGCCAGCAGTGAAGACAGGGGAGAGACCCAGTACTTC.

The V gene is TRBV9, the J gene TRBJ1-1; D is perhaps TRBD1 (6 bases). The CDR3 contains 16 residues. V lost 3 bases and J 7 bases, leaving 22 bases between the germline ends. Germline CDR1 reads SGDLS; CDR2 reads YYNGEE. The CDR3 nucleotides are TGTGCCAGCAGCGGTCCGTCCACGCGACAGGCACTTGAAGCTTTCTTT. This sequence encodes CASSGPSTRQALEAFF.

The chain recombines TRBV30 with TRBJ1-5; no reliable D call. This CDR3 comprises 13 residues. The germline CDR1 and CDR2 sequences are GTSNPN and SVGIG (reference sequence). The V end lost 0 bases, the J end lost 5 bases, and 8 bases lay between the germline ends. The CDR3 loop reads CAWSVQTDQPQHF. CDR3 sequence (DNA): TGTGCCTGGAGTGTACAGACCGATCAGCCCCAGCATTTT.

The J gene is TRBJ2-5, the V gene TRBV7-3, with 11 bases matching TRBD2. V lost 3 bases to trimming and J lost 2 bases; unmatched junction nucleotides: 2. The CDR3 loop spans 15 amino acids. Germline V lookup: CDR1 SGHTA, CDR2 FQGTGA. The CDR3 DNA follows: TGTGCCAGCAGCTTTACTAGCGGGGGACAAGAGACCCAGTACTTC. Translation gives CASSFTSGGQETQYF.

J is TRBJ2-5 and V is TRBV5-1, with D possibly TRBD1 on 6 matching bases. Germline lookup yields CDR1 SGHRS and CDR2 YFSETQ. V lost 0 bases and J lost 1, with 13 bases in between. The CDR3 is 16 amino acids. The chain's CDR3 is CASSLALLGAQETQYF. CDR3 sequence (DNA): TGCGCCAGCAGCTTGGCCTTATTGGGGGCCCAAGAGACCCAGTACTTC.

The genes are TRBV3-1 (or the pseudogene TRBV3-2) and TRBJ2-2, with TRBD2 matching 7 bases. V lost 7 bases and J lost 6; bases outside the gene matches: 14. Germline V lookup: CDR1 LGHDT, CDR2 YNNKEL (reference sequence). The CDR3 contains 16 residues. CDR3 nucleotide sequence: TGTGCCAGCATGCCCTCCTCGCGCGGGAGTGCCGGGGAGCTGTTTTTT. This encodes CASMPSSRGSAGELFF.

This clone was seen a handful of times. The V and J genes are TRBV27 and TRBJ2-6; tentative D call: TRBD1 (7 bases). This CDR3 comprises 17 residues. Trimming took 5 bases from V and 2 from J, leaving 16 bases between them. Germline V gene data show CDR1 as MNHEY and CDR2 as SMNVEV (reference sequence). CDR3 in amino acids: CASSLQGQRAGANVLTF. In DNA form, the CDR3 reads TGTGCCAGCAGTCTCCAGGGACAGCGGGCTGGGGCCAACGTCCTGACTTTC.

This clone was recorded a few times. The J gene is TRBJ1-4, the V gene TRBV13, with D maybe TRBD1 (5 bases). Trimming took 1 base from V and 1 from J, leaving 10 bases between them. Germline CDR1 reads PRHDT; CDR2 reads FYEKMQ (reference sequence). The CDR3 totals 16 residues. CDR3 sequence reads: CASSLAAGGTNEKLFF. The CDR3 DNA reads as TGTGCCAGCAGCTTAGCCGCGGGGGGAACTAATGAAAAACTGTTTTTT.

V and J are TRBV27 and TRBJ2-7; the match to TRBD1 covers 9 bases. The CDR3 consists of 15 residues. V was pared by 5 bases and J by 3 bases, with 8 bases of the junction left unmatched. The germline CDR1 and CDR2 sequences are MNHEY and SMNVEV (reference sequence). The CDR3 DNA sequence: TGTGCCAGCAGTCGGGCCGGGACAGGGATCTACGAGCAGTACTTC. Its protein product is CASSRAGTGIYEQYF.

The CDR3 nucleotides are TGTGCCACCAGTGAGCCGGCAGCCAGGGGAAGGTACCAAGAGACCCAGTACTTC. Amino acid sequence: CATSEPAARGRYQETQYF. The gene calls are TRBV24-1 and TRBJ2-5, with D perhaps TRBD1 (6 bases). This CDR3 is 18 amino acids long. V lost 4 bases and J lost 0, with 20 bases in between. CDR1 and CDR2 from the germline V gene are KGHDR and SFDVKD.

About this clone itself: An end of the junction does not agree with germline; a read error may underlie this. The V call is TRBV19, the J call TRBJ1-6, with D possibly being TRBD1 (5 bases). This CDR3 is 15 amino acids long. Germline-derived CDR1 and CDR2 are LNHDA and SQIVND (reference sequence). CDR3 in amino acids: CASTIFAGWNSPLHF. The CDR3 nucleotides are TGTGCCAGTACTATATTCGCAGGGTGGAATTCACCCCTCCACTTT.

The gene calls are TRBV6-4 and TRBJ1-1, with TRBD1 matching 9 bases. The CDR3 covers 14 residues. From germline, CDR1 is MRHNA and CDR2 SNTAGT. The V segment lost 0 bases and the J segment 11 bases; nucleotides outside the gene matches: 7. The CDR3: CASSDSRQGEDAFF. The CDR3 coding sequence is TGTGCCAGCAGTGACTCTCGACAGGGGGAGGACGCTTTCTTT.

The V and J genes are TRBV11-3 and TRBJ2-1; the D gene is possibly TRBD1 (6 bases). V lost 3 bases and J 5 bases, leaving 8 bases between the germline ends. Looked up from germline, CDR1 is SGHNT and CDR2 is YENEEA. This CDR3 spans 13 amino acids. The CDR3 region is CASSLDSHNEQFF. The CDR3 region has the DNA TGTGCCAGCAGCTTGGACAGCCACAATGAGCAGTTCTTC.

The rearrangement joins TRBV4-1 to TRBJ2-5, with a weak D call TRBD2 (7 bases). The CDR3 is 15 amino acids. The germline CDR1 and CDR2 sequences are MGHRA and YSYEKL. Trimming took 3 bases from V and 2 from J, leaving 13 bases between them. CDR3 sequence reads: CASSHGGRGQETQYF. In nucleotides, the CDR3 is TGCGCCAGCAGCCACGGGGGGAGGGGGCAAGAGACCCAGTACTTC.

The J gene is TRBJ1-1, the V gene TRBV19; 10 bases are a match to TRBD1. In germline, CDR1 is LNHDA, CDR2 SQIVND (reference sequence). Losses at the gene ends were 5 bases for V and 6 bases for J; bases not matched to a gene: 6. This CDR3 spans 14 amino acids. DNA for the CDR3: TGTGCCAGTAGTCCTCGACAGGGGGCTGCTGAAGCTTTCTTT. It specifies CASSPRQGAAEAFF. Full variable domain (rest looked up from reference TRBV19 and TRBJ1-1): DGGITQSPKYLFRKEGQNVTLSCEQNLNHDAMYWYRQDPGQGLRLIYYSQIVNDFQKGDIAEGYSVSREKKESFPLTVTSAQKNPTAFYLCASSPRQGAAEAFFGQGTRLTVV.

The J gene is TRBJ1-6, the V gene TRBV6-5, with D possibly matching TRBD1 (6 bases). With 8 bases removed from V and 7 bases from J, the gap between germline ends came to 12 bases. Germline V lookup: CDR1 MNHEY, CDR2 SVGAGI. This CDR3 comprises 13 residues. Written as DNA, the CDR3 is TGTGCCAGCTGCCGGGACATGAATTCACCCCTCCACTTT. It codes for CASCRDMNSPLHF.

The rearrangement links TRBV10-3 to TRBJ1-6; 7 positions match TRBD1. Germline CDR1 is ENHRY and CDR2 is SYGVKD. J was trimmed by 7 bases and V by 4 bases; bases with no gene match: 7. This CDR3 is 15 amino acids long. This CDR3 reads CAISAPDRDNSPLHF. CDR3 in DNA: TGTGCCATCAGTGCCCCAGACAGGGACAATTCACCCCTCCACTTT.

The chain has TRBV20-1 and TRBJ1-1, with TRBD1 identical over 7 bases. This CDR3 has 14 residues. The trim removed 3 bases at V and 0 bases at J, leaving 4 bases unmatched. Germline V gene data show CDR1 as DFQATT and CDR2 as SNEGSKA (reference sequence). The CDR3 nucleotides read TGCAGTGCTAGTGCCGGGACAGTGAACACTGAAGCTTTCTTT. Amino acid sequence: CSASAGTVNTEAFF.

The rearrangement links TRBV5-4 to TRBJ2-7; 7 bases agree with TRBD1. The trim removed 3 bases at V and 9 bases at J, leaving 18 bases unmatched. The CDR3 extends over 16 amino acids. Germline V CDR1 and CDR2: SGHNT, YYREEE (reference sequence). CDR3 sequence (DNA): TGTGCCAGCAGCTCCGAGGGGGCAAGGGTAGGTTCCGCGCAGTACTTC. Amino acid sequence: CASSSEGARVGSAQYF.